This T cell receptor beta chain was captured by sequencing in a study of shared clonotypes between healthy human individuals. Study-level background: Samples came from two female and a few male donors aged 18 to 49.

Researchers ran the assay at a deep level. The assay was immunoSEQ multiplex PCR, and TCRdb's table has in-frame clones only and misses some. The table has about 2.4 million clones, roughly nine tenths seen once. The trim removed 4 bases at V and 4 bases at J, leaving 12 bases unmatched. Looked up from germline, CDR1 is SGHRS and CDR2 is YFSETQ. The CDR3 totals 16 residues. Points on this clone: Its target is not known.

Overall study results and limits: Non-shared clonotypes had lower generation probabilities than clonotypes shared by all four sorted-subset donors.

Among the donors, all were Caucasian adults who lived in Nashville, Tennessee. The sample comprised naive CD4+ T cells sorted from blood. The sample's subset: CD45RA+ positively selected. The clonotype was recovered from a man aged 18 to 29 in good health. This sequence joins TRBV5-1 and TRBJ2-5; 8 bases agree with TRBD2. This CDR3 is CASSPGGGRGSETQYF. In DNA form, the CDR3 reads TGCGCCAGCAGCCCGGGAGGGGGGAGAGGATCAGAGACCCAGTACTTC.